This T cell receptor (beta chain) stems from a study of blood T cells in healthy people across ages. Germline V gene data show CDR1 as LNHNV and CDR2 as YYDKDF (reference sequence). The CDR3 runs 13 residues. V gave up 8 bases and J gave up 4 bases, with 11 bases separating them. Together with a sample-barcoded 5' primer, a J-beta primer mix was included in a second PCR lasting roughly 6 to 12 cycles. TCRdb re-called the 5' RACE reads through MiXCR, storing one row per CDR3 protein. The profile shows roughly 1,700,000 distinct CDR3 sequences, 28% of them singletons. The chain combines TRBV15 with TRBJ2-2; a possible D gene is TRBD2 (5 bases). This sequence was found in a woman aged 25 to 39 in good health. Material for sequencing was blood. The CDR3 loop is CATGTGFTGELFF. CDR3 sequence (DNA): TGTGCCACCGGCACGGGGTTCACCGGGGAGCTGTTTTTT.